The rows below give T cell receptor beta chains drawn from one sample of a study of cytomegalovirus exposure and HLA in healthy donors. The repertoire was sequenced with immunoSEQ multiplex PCR; TCRdb's copy has only in-frame clones and lacks some. This table holds under 150,000 clones, 63% found once. Sample: PBMCs. These receptor sequences come from a man between 40 and 49 years old in good health and CMV-seropositive. The CDR3 runs from the conserved cysteine through the conserved F or W. D genes are given only for firm matches. Rows may omit the clone size; those that give it use once, few, many or a size class.

V	J	D	size	DNA	CDR3
TRBV6-5	TRBJ1-2	NA	NA	TGTGCCAGCAGTCGGTCTGCCTTTGATTATGGCTACACCTTC	CASSRSAFDYGYTF
TRBV6-1	TRBJ2-7	NA	NA	TGTGCCAGCAGTGAACTTCAGGGAATTTACGAGCAGTACTTC	CASSELQGIYEQYF
TRBV9	TRBJ2-3	NA	NA	TGTGCCAGCAGCGTCCCTCGGCCTAGGAAGGTTATGACAGATACGCAGTATTTT	CASSVPRPRKVMTDTQYF
TRBV9	TRBJ2-5	TRBD2	NA	TGTGCCAGCAGCTTCGGACTAGCGGGCCAGGGGGAGACCCAGTACTTC	CASSFGLAGQGETQYF
TRBV2	TRBJ1-5	NA	few	TGTGCCAGCTCCAATAGTCTAGGCGCAGTCCAGCCCCAGCATTTT	CASSNSLGAVQPQHF
TRBV5-1	TRBJ1-6	NA	NA	TGCGCCAGCAGCCCGGGACTGAGGTATAATTCACCCCTCCACTTT	CASSPGLRYNSPLHF
TRBV10-3	TRBJ2-7	TRBD2	NA	TGTGCCATCAGGGAATTCCTAGCGGTCTCCTACGAGCAGTACTTC	CAIREFLAVSYEQYF
TRBV6-5	TRBJ2-7	TRBD1	NA	TGTGCCAGCAGTTACTCGACAGGGAGCCCCTACGAGCAGTACTTC	CASSYSTGSPYEQYF
TRBV6-1	TRBJ1-5	TRBD1	NA	TGTGCCTCAACAGGGGTTCGCAATCAGCCCCAGCATTTT	CASTGVRNQPQHF
TRBV6-5	TRBJ2-6	TRBD2	NA	TGTGCCAGCAGTACTGCGGGGGGTGGGGCCAACGTCCTGACTTTC	CASSTAGGGANVLTF
TRBV7-2	TRBJ1-2	TRBD1	NA	TGTGCCAGCAGCCCACAGGGGGACTATGGCTACACCTTC	CASSPQGDYGYTF